These T cell receptor beta chains were read from a single sample in a study of shared clonotypes between healthy human individuals. Method: immunoSEQ multiplex PCR; TCRdb's copy keeps in-frame clones and lacks some. The table shows about 2 million clones, with 85% to 95% occurring only once. Sequenced material: naive CD4+ T cells sorted from blood. The receptors stem from a man aged 18-30 years in good health. The CDR3 runs from the conserved cysteine through the conserved F or W. Fields, in order: clone size, J gene, V gene, CDR3 length, D gene, CDR3 protein, CDR3 DNA. D genes are given only for firm matches. Not all rows give a size; the values are once, few, many and, for expanded clones, a class.

size: .
J: TRBJ1-5
V: TRBV28
length: 14
D: .
CDR3: CASNGGLSNQPQHF
DNA: TGTGCCAGCAACGGGGGCCTTAGCAATCAGCCCCAGCATTTT

size: many
J: TRBJ2-7
V: TRBV18
length: 18
D: .
CDR3: CASSPLDTSSGSRYEQYF
DNA: TGTGCCAGCTCACCACTCGATACATCTTCGGGCTCGCGTTACGAGCAGTACTTC

size: .
J: TRBJ1-5
V: TRBV19
length: 15
D: TRBD1
CDR3: CASSIFQGGIQPQHF
DNA: TGTGCCAGTAGTATCTTCCAGGGGGGGATTCAGCCCCAGCATTTT

size: .
J: TRBJ1-2
V: TRBV19
length: 14
D: .
CDR3: CASSIDWTKIGYTF
DNA: TGTGCCAGTAGTATAGACTGGACGAAAATAGGCTACACCTTC

size: .
J: TRBJ1-3
V: TRBV4-1
length: 16
D: TRBD1
CDR3: CASSQGQDRTGNTIYF
DNA: TGCGCCAGCAGCCAAGGTCAGGACAGGACTGGAAACACCATATATTTT

size: .
J: TRBJ2-2
V: TRBV28
length: 16
D: .
CDR3: CASSLWTESPTGELFF
DNA: TGTGCCAGCAGTTTGTGGACCGAAAGCCCTACCGGGGAGCTGTTTTTT

size: once
J: TRBJ2-1
V: TRBV5-1
length: 12
D: .
CDR3: CASSLEFNEQFF
DNA: TGCGCCAGCAGCTTGGAATTCAATGAGCAGTTCTTC

size: .
J: TRBJ2-7
V: TRBV5-1
length: 12
D: .
CDR3: CASSLESYEQYF
DNA: TGCGCCAGCAGCCTAGAGTCCTACGAGCAGTACTTC

size: .
J: TRBJ1-2
V: TRBV5-8
length: 14
D: .
CDR3: CASSSRDGVYGYTF
DNA: TGTGCCAGCAGCTCCCGGGACGGCGTCTATGGCTACACCTTC

size: once
J: TRBJ2-3
V: TRBV7-9
length: 15
D: .
CDR3: CASSLGQTGTDTQYF
DNA: TGTGCCAGCAGCTTAGGACAGACAGGCACAGATACGCAGTATTTT

size: .
J: TRBJ2-5
V: TRBV21-1
length: 17
D: .
CDR3: CASSKEWDGIEQETQYF
DNA: TGTGCCAGCAGCAAAGAATGGGACGGGATTGAACAAGAGACCCAGTACTTC

size: .
J: TRBJ2-5
V: TRBV1
length: 16
D: .
CDR3: CTSSQTRGLVQETQYF
DNA: TGCACCAGCAGCCAAACTCGTGGACTAGTCCAAGAGACCCAGTACTTC

size: .
J: TRBJ2-3
V: TRBV4-2
length: 13
D: TRBD2
CDR3: CASSRYSGDTQYF
DNA: TGTGCCAGCAGCCGATATAGCGGGGATACGCAGTATTTT

size: .
J: TRBJ2-5
V: TRBV4-1
length: 19
D: .
CDR3: CASSQDFPPKVKHQETQYF
DNA: TGCGCCAGCAGCCAAGATTTCCCCCCTAAGGTTAAGCACCAAGAGACCCAGTACTTC

size: .
J: TRBJ2-7
V: TRBV19
length: 16
D: TRBD1
CDR3: CASSLRPSGQGYEQYF
DNA: TGTGCCAGTAGTCTCCGCCCATCGGGACAGGGCTACGAGCAGTACTTC

size: .
J: TRBJ2-3
V: TRBV2
length: 14
D: .
CDR3: CASSEGPGTARQYF
DNA: TGTGCCAGCAGTGAAGGTCCAGGGACTGCACGGCAGTATTTT

size: .
J: TRBJ2-3
V: TRBV7-2
length: 16
D: .
CDR3: CASSRSGTPGTDTQYF
DNA: TGTGCCAGCAGCCGTAGCGGTACCCCCGGCACAGATACGCAGTATTTT

size: .
J: TRBJ1-1
V: TRBV10-3
length: 15
D: .
CDR3: CAISESQATHTEAFF
DNA: TGTGCCATCAGTGAGTCCCAGGCCACCCACACTGAAGCTTTCTTT